One sample yielded the 27 T cell receptor beta chains listed below, sequenced in a study of vaccination effects on CD4 cells after COVID-19. Sequencing used immunoSEQ multiplex PCR; TCRdb keeps in-frame clones, though not all of them. The table lists 20,000 to 25,000 clones, roughly 74% of them singletons. ViraFEST expansion of antigen-specific CD4+ T cells with viral peptide pools preceded sequencing. Culture lasted approximately 10 days before CD4+ T cell isolation. By PCR, the person was confirmed to have had SARS-CoV-2 infection between March and December 2020. No antigen has been assigned to these receptors. Sequenced material: CD4+ T cells from PBMCs cultured with a peptide pool, taken before COVID-19 vaccination. Receptors originate from a human donor who had a prior SARS-CoV-2 infection.

This clone was seen a handful of times. The rearrangement links TRBV3-1 (or the pseudogene TRBV3-2) to TRBJ2-5; D gene ambiguous. CDR3 length: 12 amino acids. V was trimmed by 4 bases and J by 0 bases, leaving 3 bases between them. The germline gives CDR1 LGHDT, CDR2 YNNKEL (reference sequence). CDR3 sequence reads: CASSPYQETQYF. DNA for the CDR3: TGTGCCAGCAGCCCGTACCAAGAGACCCAGTACTTC.

The genes are TRBV6-5 and TRBJ2-5, with 11 bases that match TRBD2. The V gene end was trimmed by 10 bases and the J gene end by 4 bases; junction bases not matched to a gene: 8. CDR1 is MNHEY and CDR2 is SVGAGI in the germline V gene. The CDR3 is 14 residues long. For the CDR3, the DNA is TGTGCCACGAGTAGCGGGGGGGGTGGAGAGACCCAGTACTTC. It yields the protein CATSSGGGGETQYF.

This clone was observed a few times. The chain is built from TRBV5-1 and TRBJ1-2, with 9 nucleotides matching TRBD1. Germline V gives CDR1 SGHRS, CDR2 YFSETQ. J gave up 7 bases and V 0 bases, and 7 bases lay outside the gene matches. The CDR3 is 15 amino acids. The CDR3 loop is CASSLEGQGTSGYTF. In nucleotides, the CDR3 is TGCGCCAGCAGCTTGGAGGGACAGGGAACGTCTGGCTACACCTTC.

The chain recombines TRBV9 with TRBJ2-1; either TRBD1 or TRBD2 may supply D (6 bases each). Germline CDR1 SGDLS, CDR2 YYNGEE. The germline V and J ends were trimmed by 0 bases and 2 bases, with 12 bases remaining between them. The CDR3 extends over 16 amino acids. CDR3 residues: CASSVGGGRPYNEQFF. In DNA, the CDR3 is TGTGCCAGCAGCGTAGGAGGGGGGCGGCCCTACAATGAGCAGTTCTTC.

DNA for the CDR3: TGCAGCGTTGAAGTCGGTCGACGAGAGACCCAGTACTTC. It specifies CSVEVGRRETQYF. This chain uses TRBV29-1 with TRBJ2-5; D is unresolved. Germline CDR1 reads SQVTM; CDR2 reads ANQGSEA. The CDR3 is made up of 13 amino acids. Trimming pared 1 base from V and 4 bases from J, leaving 10 bases between.

The chain has TRBV27 and TRBJ1-2, with TRBD1 matching 7 bases. CDR3 length equals 13 residues. Germline CDR1 and CDR2: MNHEY and SMNVEV (reference sequence). The V gene end was trimmed by 5 bases and the J gene end by 8 bases; junction bases not matched to a gene: 8. The CDR3: CASSLDRVRGYTF. For the CDR3, the DNA is TGTGCCAGCAGTCTAGACAGGGTTCGCGGCTACACCTTC.

The chain employs TRBV6-5 and TRBJ1-2; no clear D. V lost 5 bases to trimming and J lost 1 base, with 11 bases between them. Germline V gene data show CDR1 as MNHEY and CDR2 as SVGAGI. There are 14 residues in the CDR3. The CDR3 nucleotides read TGTGCCAGCAGTCTTTGGACTGATAACTATGGCTACACCTTC. Amino acids: CASSLWTDNYGYTF.

This chain links TRBV19 with TRBJ2-5; D remains unclear. The V end lost 5 bases, the J end lost 4 bases, and 11 bases lay between the germline ends. The CDR3 spans 13 residues. Looked up from germline, CDR1 is LNHDA and CDR2 is SQIVND (reference sequence). CDR3 coding DNA: TGTGCCAGTAGTTCGAGCTTAGGAGAGACCCAGTACTTC. It specifies CASSSSLGETQYF.

The rearrangement joins TRBV7-2 to TRBJ2-2, with no clear D. Between the trimmed V and J ends, which lost 5 bases and 1 base, there was a span of 5 bases. The CDR3 is 13 residues long. Germline V gives CDR1 SGHTA, CDR2 FQGNSA. The CDR3 DNA sequence: TGTGCCAGCAGCACCGGGAACACCGGGGAGCTGTTTTTT. Residues: CASSTGNTGELFF.

V and J are TRBV11-1 and TRBJ2-2, with D perhaps TRBD2 (6 bases). The V gene's germline CDR1 is SGHAT and CDR2 FQDESV (reference sequence). This CDR3 has 15 residues. V lost 3 bases and J lost 2, with 10 bases in between. CDR3 bases: TGTGCCAGCAGCTTTCACGGGACTAACACCGGGGAGCTGTTTTTT. Its translation is CASSFHGTNTGELFF.

This clone has more than one count but fewer than ten. This chain joins TRBV7-2 and TRBJ2-7; 7 nucleotides line up with TRBD2. The CDR3 contains 15 residues. Germline-derived CDR1 and CDR2 are SGHTA and FQGNSA. After removal of 3 bases from V and 0 bases from J, the junction contained 5 bases not matched to a gene. The CDR3 DNA follows: TGTGCCAGCAGCTTCGCCGGGACTAACTCCTACGAGCAGTACTTC. It translates to CASSFAGTNSYEQYF.

CDR3 region: CASSQSREQFF. The CDR3 nucleotides are TGTGCCAGCAGCCAAAGTAGGGAGCAGTTCTTC. This sequence joins TRBV9 and TRBJ2-1; no clear D gene. The CDR3 length is 11 residues. Germline lookup yields CDR1 SGDLS and CDR2 YYNGEE. Trimming shortened V by 4 bases and J by 10 bases, and 9 bases separated the two germline ends. The whole variable domain, remainder taken from reference TRBV9 and TRBJ2-1, is DSGVTQTPKHLITATGQRVTLRCSPRSGDLSVYWYQQSLDQGLQFLIQYYNGEERAKGNILERFSAQQFPDLHSELNLSSLELGDSALYFCASSQSREQFFGPGTRLTVL.

The J gene is TRBJ1-1, the V gene TRBV18, with TRBD1 as a possible D gene (6 bases). V was cut by 1 base and J by 4 bases, with 10 bases left in between. Germline CDR1 reads KGHSH; CDR2 reads LQKENI. The CDR3 is 14 residues long. The CDR3 sequence: CASSPLGGLTEAFF. The DNA for the CDR3 is TGTGCCAGCTCACCACTGGGGGGCCTCACTGAAGCTTTCTTT.

The J gene is TRBJ2-2, the V gene TRBV15; D possibly uses TRBD1 or TRBD2 (5 bases each). Germline V gene data show CDR1 as LNHNV and CDR2 as YYDKDF (reference sequence). The CDR3 is 15 amino acids. V was clipped by 1 base and J by 7 bases, with 13 bases between them. The DNA of the CDR3 is TGTGCCACCAGCAGAGGTGGGGGTGGGGTCGGGGAGCTGTTTTTT. Translated: CATSRGGGGVGELFF.

The chain carries TRBV3-1 (or the pseudogene TRBV3-2) and TRBJ2-7; weak D call: TRBD2 (5 bases). Looked up from germline, CDR1 is LGHDT and CDR2 is YNNKEL (reference sequence). The CDR3 runs to 15 residues. The V and J ends lost 6 bases and 2 bases respectively, with 17 bases between them. CDR3 amino acids: CASSRSRGWPYEQYF. DNA of the CDR3: TGTGCCAGCAGTCGTAGCAGAGGGTGGCCCTACGAGCAGTACTTC.

The chain has TRBV4-3 and TRBJ1-4; TRBD1 is a possible D gene (6 bases). Germline V CDR1 and CDR2: LGHNA, YSLEER. V gave up 3 bases and J gave up 8 bases, with 13 bases separating them. The CDR3 consists of 14 residues. The CDR3 sequence: CASSQDSVMEKLFF. The CDR3 DNA is TGCGCCAGCAGCCAGGACAGCGTGATGGAAAAACTGTTTTTT.

This clone was detected only a few times. The chain is built from TRBV19 and TRBJ2-7; possible D gene TRBD1, 5 bases. The CDR3 is made up of 15 amino acids. From germline, CDR1 is LNHDA and CDR2 SQIVND (reference sequence). V shed 5 bases and J shed 2 bases, with 16 bases lying between them. CDR3 in amino acids: CASSPAGQGTYEQYF. In DNA form, the CDR3 reads TGTGCCAGTAGTCCTGCTGGGCAGGGAACCTACGAGCAGTACTTC.

The chain recombines TRBV7-8 with TRBJ2-7; 12 positions agree with TRBD2. The germline V gene encodes CDR1 SGHVS and CDR2 FQNEAQ. The CDR3 is 16 residues long. V dropped 3 bases and J dropped 2; count of bases not matched to a gene: 5. This CDR3 is CASSFGLAGSTYEQYF. The CDR3 nucleotides are TGTGCCAGCAGCTTCGGACTAGCGGGAAGTACCTACGAGCAGTACTTC.

V gene TRBV28 combines with J gene TRBJ2-1, with D uncertain. This CDR3 is built from 10 residues. CDR1 is MDHEN and CDR2 is SYDVKM in the germline V gene. The V gene lost 8 bases and the J gene lost 11 bases, with 10 bases spanning the gap. In nucleotides, the CDR3 is TGTGCCAGCCAATCAGTAAAGCAGTTCTTC. Encoded protein: CASQSVKQFF.

The chain joins TRBV2 to TRBJ2-7; TRBD2 matches at 10 bases. The CDR3 consists of 14 residues. With 8 bases clipped from V and 0 bases from J, the junction kept 4 bases outside the gene matches. Germline CDR1 reads SNHLY; CDR2 reads FYNNEI. CDR3 sequence: CASSRTSGSYEQYF. For the CDR3, the DNA is TGTGCCAGCTCCAGGACTAGCGGCTCCTACGAGCAGTACTTC.

V and J are TRBV30 and TRBJ2-1; D is perhaps TRBD2 (6 bases). Germline loops: CDR1 GTSNPN, CDR2 SVGIG (reference sequence). V gave up 3 bases and J gave up 4 bases, with 19 bases separating them. This CDR3 has 16 amino acids. CDR3 DNA: TGTGCCTGGAGACGATTGGGCGGGAAGCATTACAATGAGCAGTTCTTC. Residues: CAWRRLGGKHYNEQFF.

This chain joins TRBV9 and TRBJ2-4; D perhaps matches TRBD1 (6 bases). The CDR3 is 15 residues long. V was clipped by 1 base and J by 6 bases, with 14 bases between them. CDR1 is SGDLS and CDR2 is YYNGEE in the germline V gene. The CDR3 coding sequence is TGTGCCAGCAGCGTAACATGGACAGATATAAACATTCAGTACTTC. It is translated as CASSVTWTDINIQYF.

This clone was observed a handful of times. The rearrangement uses TRBV3-1 (or the pseudogene TRBV3-2) and TRBJ2-7, with a possible D match to TRBD1 (5 bases). Trimming took 7 bases from V and 1 from J, leaving 14 bases between them. Germline CDR1 LGHDT, CDR2 YNNKEL (reference sequence). The CDR3 runs to 14 residues. This CDR3 is CASKQGALSYEQYF. CDR3 nucleotides: TGTGCCAGCAAGCAAGGGGCCTTATCCTACGAGCAGTACTTC.

This rearrangement joins TRBV5-4 to TRBJ2-1; the D gene is possibly TRBD1 (6 bases). The germline V and J ends were trimmed by 3 bases and 8 bases, with 15 bases remaining between them. This CDR3 is 14 amino acids long. Germline V CDR1 and CDR2: SGHNT, YYREEE (reference sequence). In nucleotides, the CDR3 is TGTGCCAGCAGCTGGATAGGGGGTAAGGATGAGCAGTTCTTC. Encoded protein: CASSWIGGKDEQFF.

This chain joins TRBV12-5 and TRBJ2-2, with TRBD2 matching 7 bases. The CDR3 runs 13 residues. V lost 1 base, J lost 7 bases, and 0 bases stayed unmatched. Germline CDR1 is LGHNT and CDR2 is FRNRAP. The CDR3 reads CASGLGGGGELFF. DNA for the CDR3: TGTGCTAGTGGTTTGGGGGGGGGCGGGGAGCTGTTTTTT.

In this sample, this clone turned up once. The gene calls are TRBV4-3 and TRBJ2-1; D unresolved. Germline CDR1 reads LGHNA; CDR2 reads YSLEER. The CDR3 spans 12 residues. V lost 1 base to trimming and J lost 7 bases, with 5 bases between them. CDR3 sequence (DNA): TGCGCCAGCAGCCAAGTTCGGAATGAGCAGTTCTTC. Translation: CASSQVRNEQFF.

The genes are TRBV7-9 and TRBJ2-2; D gene unclear. The V and J ends lost 1 base and 5 bases respectively, with 5 bases between them. This CDR3 is 13 amino acids long. Germline V gene lookup returns CDR1 SEHNR and CDR2 FQNEAQ (reference sequence). CDR3 residues: CASSLVQTGELFF. In DNA, the CDR3 is TGTGCCAGCAGCTTAGTTCAGACCGGGGAGCTGTTTTTT.